Detailed here is one T cell receptor (beta chain). Its antigen is not identified. Sequencing was performed with immunoSEQ multiplex PCR; in TCRdb, only in-frame clones are kept and a portion is missing. The sample shows over 100,000 clones, over 75% of them seen only once. These data are taken from a study of T cell responses to AZD1222 COVID-19 vaccine. V was trimmed by 0 bases and J by 1 base, leaving 7 bases between them. CDR3 length: 14 residues. Germline V gene data show CDR1 as SGDLS and CDR2 as YYNGEE. Whole-study findings and limits: Reports indicate that nearly half of spike-specific TCRs are directed at unmutated variant regions. There were mostly white British donors and more females than males, and clonal diversity was possibly underestimated. Distributed over spike, vaccine-associated CD4 TCRs predominated at 160-218 and 743-854. Repertoires were collected only later (after the peak T cell response had occurred).

This sequence originates from an adult in good health. Sequenced material: peripheral blood, taken on day 0 of AZD1222 vaccination. This rearrangement joins TRBV9 to TRBJ1-1; D gene ambiguous. The CDR3 DNA is TGTGCCAGCAGCGTAGGGGCAGGGAACACTGAAGCTTTCTTT. This translates into CASSVGAGNTEAFF.